The 27 T cell receptor beta chains reported below all come from one sample, sequenced in a study of CD8 T cells in Susac syndrome. cDNA came from about 0.5 to 1 ug RNA primed by random hexamers. Using its own MiXCR run on the immunoSEQ multiplex PCR reads, TCRdb lists one record per CDR3 protein. The sample has roughly 180,000 distinct CDR3 sequences; about 95% are singletons. Material for sequencing was CD4+ T cells from PBMCs. These receptors came from a human donor in good health.

This clonotype has more than one count but fewer than ten. The V call is TRBV6-2 or TRBV6-3, the J call TRBJ2-7; TRBD2 matches 10 bases. The CDR3 has 15 residues. Trimming took 2 bases from V and 0 from J; bases not matched to a gene: 1. CDR1 is MNHEY, CDR2 SVGEGT, per germline. This CDR3 reads CASSYGTSVSYEQYF. The CDR3 DNA reads TGTGCCAGCAGTTACGGGACTAGCGTCTCCTACGAGCAGTACTTC.

This clonotype was recorded a few times. The chain is built from TRBV5-4 and TRBJ2-1; no clear D. CDR3 length: 13 residues. CDR1 and CDR2 from the germline V gene are SGHNT and YYREEE (reference sequence). V was cut by 1 base and J by 5 bases, with 7 bases left in between. The CDR3 protein is CASSLTSDNEQFF. CDR3 coding DNA: TGTGCCAGCAGCTTGACGAGCGACAATGAGCAGTTCTTC.

CDR3 coding DNA: TGTGCCAGCAGCGCATCCGGGACATCAGATACGCAGTATTTT. Protein sequence: CASSASGTSDTQYF. The rearrangement joins TRBV9 to TRBJ2-3; D perhaps matches TRBD1 (6 bases). Germline V gene data show CDR1 as SGDLS and CDR2 as YYNGEE. V lost 3 bases and J 4 bases, leaving 12 bases between the germline ends. The CDR3 consists of 14 residues. The full variable domain, completed using reference TRBV9 and TRBJ2-3, is DSGVTQTPKHLITATGQRVTLRCSPRSGDLSVYWYQQSLDQGLQFLIQYYNGEERAKGNILERFSAQQFPDLHSELNLSSLELGDSALYFCASSASGTSDTQYFGPGTRLTVL.

The V call is TRBV20-1, the J call TRBJ2-7, with D unclear. The V end lost 3 bases, the J end lost 7 bases, and 13 bases lay between the germline ends. The length of the CDR3 is 12 residues. Germline V gene sequence: CDR1 DFQATT, CDR2 SNEGSKA (reference sequence). CDR3 nucleotide sequence: TGCAGTGCTAGTTCCTCCCCCCGGGAGCAGTACTTC. The encoded protein is CSASSSPREQYF.

The chain employs TRBV20-1 and TRBJ2-1, with 10 bases fitting TRBD2. This CDR3 comprises 14 residues. Per germline, CDR1 DFQATT and CDR2 SNEGSKA (reference sequence). With V trimmed by 3 bases and J by 14 bases, 13 bases remained unmatched. CDR3: CSASLASGRLVEFF. CDR3 coding DNA: TGCAGTGCTAGTTTGGCTAGCGGGAGATTGGTTGAGTTCTTC.

The chain uses TRBV20-1 and TRBJ2-5, with 12 bases fitting TRBD2. Germline values: CDR1 DFQATT, CDR2 SNEGSKA (reference sequence). The CDR3 runs to 14 residues. J gave up 5 bases and V 3 bases, and 4 bases lay outside the gene matches. CDR3 nucleotide sequence: TGCAGTGCTAGGCCTCTAGCGGGAGGGGAGACCCAGTACTTC. Translation gives CSARPLAGGETQYF.

The chain couples TRBV15 to TRBJ1-5; D remains ambiguous. Germline V gene data show CDR1 as LNHNV and CDR2 as YYDKDF (reference sequence). The V end was cut by 1 base, the J end by 3 bases, with 10 bases between. This CDR3 is 15 amino acids long. The CDR3 loop reads CATSRGPGNNQPQHF. The CDR3 DNA is TGTGCCACCAGCAGAGGACCAGGCAACAATCAGCCCCAGCATTTT.

This rearrangement joins TRBV30 to TRBJ2-2; TRBD2 matches 12 bases. CDR1 and CDR2 from the germline V gene are GTSNPN and SVGIG (reference sequence). The CDR3 is 19 amino acids. The ends lost 3 bases at V and 2 bases at J; junction bases unmatched: 13. CDR3 sequence reads: CAWSDDQWTSGANTGELFF. The CDR3 nucleotides are TGTGCCTGGAGCGATGACCAGTGGACTAGCGGGGCCAACACCGGGGAGCTGTTTTTT.

Here the CDR3 reads CAWSVRWGVRSYEQYF. The CDR3 DNA reads as TGTGCCTGGAGTGTACGGTGGGGAGTGCGGTCCTACGAGCAGTACTTC. This chain links TRBV30 with TRBJ2-7, with D perhaps TRBD2 (5 bases). The germline gives CDR1 GTSNPN, CDR2 SVGIG (reference sequence). The CDR3 totals 16 residues. V was trimmed by 0 bases and J by 1 base, leaving 16 bases between them.

The sample holds one count of this clonotype. The chain uses TRBV5-1 and TRBJ2-1, with 8 bases identical to TRBD2. With 4 bases clipped from V and 7 bases from J, the junction kept 10 bases outside the gene matches. This CDR3 contains 15 residues. The germline V gene has CDR1 SGHRS and CDR2 YFSETQ. The DNA of the CDR3 is TGCGCCAGCAGCAGGCAACTAGCGGAGTATAATGAGCAGTTCTTC. This translates into CASSRQLAEYNEQFF.

This chain links TRBV6-5 with TRBJ2-6; D not resolved. The CDR3 totals 16 residues. CDR1 is MNHEY and CDR2 is SVGAGI in the germline V gene. Trimming removed 0 bases from V and 4 bases from J, with 10 bases in between. In DNA, the CDR3 is TGTGCCAGCAGTTACTCGAGCGTTTCCGGGGCCAACGTCCTGACTTTC. Translating it yields CASSYSSVSGANVLTF.

This clonotype was seen just once. The gene calls are TRBV5-4 and TRBJ2-3; TRBD2 matches 10 bases. This CDR3 is 16 amino acids long. The germline CDR1 and CDR2 sequences are SGHNT and YYREEE (reference sequence). The ends lost 0 bases at V and 4 bases at J; junction bases unmatched: 5. The CDR3 DNA reads TGTGCCAGCAGCTTGGGGCTAGCGGGGGACTCAGATACGCAGTATTTT. Its translation is CASSLGLAGDSDTQYF.

This chain joins TRBV28 and TRBJ1-1; the D is unclear. Per the germline V gene, CDR1 is MDHEN and CDR2 is SYDVKM. Trimming cost V 2 bases and J 0 bases, with 7 bases left between them. This CDR3 comprises 14 residues. CDR3 loop: CASSLRYLNTEAFF. In DNA form, the CDR3 reads TGTGCCAGCAGTTTAAGATACCTGAACACTGAAGCTTTCTTT.

This clonotype appeared once. The chain's CDR3 is CATSPSTATYNEQFF. The CDR3 DNA reads as TGTGCCACCAGCCCGTCGACGGCAACTTACAATGAGCAGTTCTTC. The rearrangement uses TRBV15 and TRBJ2-1; D is unresolved. The ends were cut back, 5 bases at V and 4 bases at J, with 15 bases in the middle. Germline V gives CDR1 LNHNV, CDR2 YYDKDF (reference sequence). CDR3 length equals 15 residues.

The chain employs TRBV29-1 and TRBJ2-1; the match to TRBD1 covers 11 bases. V shed 4 bases, J shed 7 bases, and the junction held 6 bases outside the gene matches. Germline V CDR1 and CDR2: SQVTM, ANQGSEA. CDR3 length equals 14 residues. For the CDR3, the DNA is TGCAGCGTTGGAAACCGGGACAGGGGGAATGAGCAGTTCTTC. Protein product: CSVGNRDRGNEQFF.

To note about this clonotype: A junction boundary mismatches the germline segment, possibly from a read error. This chain joins TRBV15 and TRBJ1-2; D may be TRBD1 (5 bases). The CDR3 length is 12 residues. Germline CDR1 LNHNV, CDR2 YYDKDF (reference sequence). The CDR3: CATSRDGSPRGF. In nucleotides, the CDR3 is TGTGCCACCAGCAGAGATGGGAGTCCTCGGGGGTTC.

V gene TRBV12-3 or TRBV12-4 combines with J gene TRBJ2-1; 12 positions agree with TRBD2. There are 16 residues in the CDR3. V dropped 4 bases and J dropped 6; count of bases not matched to a gene: 7. CDR3 coding DNA: TGTGCCAGCAGTTCCCGGACTAGCGGGAATCGCAATGAGCAGTTCTTC. Encoded protein: CASSSRTSGNRNEQFF.

The chain has TRBV24-1 and TRBJ2-2, with D unclear. This CDR3 has 12 amino acids. Trimming shortened V by 10 bases and J by 3 bases, and 8 bases separated the two germline ends. The germline CDR1 and CDR2 sequences are KGHDR and SFDVKD. The CDR3 region has the DNA TGTGCCACGGAGAAGGACACCGGGGAGCTGTTTTTT. Translation gives CATEKDTGELFF.

This chain joins TRBV20-1 and TRBJ2-5; D is ambiguous. The CDR3 contains 12 residues. Germline loops: CDR1 DFQATT, CDR2 SNEGSKA (reference sequence). V lost 2 bases and J lost 3, with 7 bases in between. The CDR3 nucleotides read TGCAGTGCTAGATACTGGGAAGAGACCCAGTACTTC. Its protein is CSARYWEETQYF.

This sequence joins TRBV5-6 and TRBJ1-6; unclear D gene. V was trimmed by 1 base and J by 10 bases, leaving 6 bases between them. Germline V gives CDR1 SGHDT, CDR2 YYEEEE. CDR3 size: 12 residues. For the CDR3, the DNA is TGTGCCAGCAGCTTGACTAACTCACCCCTCCACTTT. Its translation: CASSLTNSPLHF.

The chain links TRBV28 to TRBJ2-4; D might be TRBD2 (5 bases). The CDR3 runs 12 residues. Between the trimmed V and J ends, which lost 5 bases and 6 bases, there was a span of 8 bases. Germline V lookup: CDR1 MDHEN, CDR2 SYDVKM. The CDR3 region has the DNA TGTGCCAGCAGTGGCGGACTAAACATTCAGTACTTC. It translates to CASSGGLNIQYF.

This rearrangement joins TRBV29-1 to TRBJ1-1, with D hard to call. The CDR3 runs 13 residues. V gave up 7 bases and J gave up 2 bases, with 14 bases separating them. CDR1 and CDR2 (germline): SQVTM, ANQGSEA. The CDR3 protein is CSASSIFNTEAFF. Written as DNA, the CDR3 is TGCAGCGCCTCCTCGATCTTTAACACTGAAGCTTTCTTT. The whole variable domain, remainder taken from reference TRBV29-1 and TRBJ1-1, is SAVISQKPSRDICQRGTSLTIQCQVDSQVTMMFWYRQQPGQSLTLIATANQGSEATYESGFVIDKFPISRPNLTFSTLTVSNMSPEDSSIYLCSASSIFNTEAFFGQGTRLTVV.

The V gene is TRBV15, the J gene TRBJ2-5, with a weak D call TRBD2 (5 bases). Germline V gene lookup returns CDR1 LNHNV and CDR2 YYDKDF (reference sequence). The CDR3 consists of 12 residues. Trimming removed 5 bases from V and 5 bases from J, with 9 bases in between. The CDR3 coding sequence is TGTGCCACCAGCCTGGGAGTGGAGACCCAGTACTTC. It yields the protein CATSLGVETQYF. Combining the CDR3 with reference TRBV15 and TRBJ2-5 gives the whole variable domain DAMVIQNPRYQVTQFGKPVTLSCSQTLNHNVMYWYQQKSSQAPKLLFHYYDKDFNNEADTPDNFQSRRPNTSFCFLDIRSPGLGDTAMYLCATSLGVETQYFGPGTRLLVL.

The chain has TRBV24-1 and TRBJ2-7; TRBD1 matches at 7 bases. Germline CDR1 KGHDR, CDR2 SFDVKD. J lost 2 bases, V lost 5 bases, and 5 bases had no gene match. This CDR3 spans 14 amino acids. CDR3 sequence: CATSGAQGAYEQYF. The CDR3, as DNA: TGTGCCACCAGTGGGGCCCAGGGGGCCTACGAGCAGTACTTC.

The chain is built from TRBV24-1 and TRBJ2-3; 10 bases agree with TRBD2. Germline V gene sequence: CDR1 KGHDR, CDR2 SFDVKD. The CDR3 length is 15 residues. V gave up 0 bases and J gave up 10 bases; unmatched junction bases: 6. Here the CDR3 DNA reads TGTGCCACCAGTGATTTGGAAGCGGGAGGGCTCCCGCAGTATTTT. Translating gives CATSDLEAGGLPQYF.

This clonotype has just a few counts. The chain combines TRBV20-1 with TRBJ2-7; 10 bases fit TRBD2. Per germline, CDR1 DFQATT and CDR2 SNEGSKA (reference sequence). With 3 bases clipped from V and 1 base from J, the junction kept 3 bases outside the gene matches. The CDR3 has 14 amino acids. The CDR3: CSASRTSGSYEQYF. CDR3 nucleotide sequence: TGCAGTGCTAGTCGGACTAGCGGTTCCTACGAGCAGTACTTC.

V usage is TRBV15 and J usage is TRBJ2-7; the D is unclear. Trimming shortened V by 3 bases and J by 7 bases, and 16 bases separated the two germline ends. CDR3 length equals 14 residues. Germline lookup yields CDR1 LNHNV and CDR2 YYDKDF (reference sequence). CDR3 DNA sequence: TGTGCCACCAGCAGTTTTTTGGGCACCTCGGAGCAGTACTTC. It encodes CATSSFLGTSEQYF.